This is a list of T cell receptor beta chains from one sample in a study of T cells in localized non-small cell lung cancer. TCRdb's copy holds only in-frame clones and misses some; the assay was immunoSEQ multiplex PCR. The repertoire includes about 1,800 clones, 25% to 30% of them detected once, and 15% to 19% sits in the top ten. The specimen comprised normal lung tissue next to the tumor, sampled before any cancer treatment. The receptors shown here come from a female donor over 55 with stage I lung adenocarcinoma. Each CDR3 is given with its conserved first and last residue. Fields, in order: clone size, V gene, D gene, J gene, CDR3 DNA, CDR3 protein. The D gene is left open where the match is weak. Expanded clones are given a class, and other clones once, few, many or no size at all.

medium-sized,TRBV11-3,TRBD2,TRBJ2-1,TGTGCCAGCAGCCTCCTAGGTGCGGGGGGGTACAATGAGCAGTTCTTC,CASSLLGAGGYNEQFF
-,TRBV18,TRBD1,TRBJ2-2,TGTGCCAGCTCACAGCCGGGACAGGGGGACACCGGGGAGCTGTTTTTT,CASSQPGQGDTGELFF
medium-sized,TRBV11-3,-,TRBJ2-1,TGTGCCAGCAGCTCCACTTACTCCTACAATGAGCAGTTCTTC,CASSSTYSYNEQFF
-,TRBV30,TRBD1,TRBJ1-1,TGTGCCTGGAGCCCTGGGGACAGCCACACTGAAGCTTTCTTT,CAWSPGDSHTEAFF
large,TRBV11-3,-,TRBJ1-1,TGTGCCAGCAGCCCCCAGACAGGAGTGAACACTGAAGCTTTCTTT,CASSPQTGVNTEAFF
-,TRBV6-8,-,TRBJ2-3,TGTGCCAGCAGTGGATGGCGGGGGACAATCACAGATACGCAGTATTTT,CASSGWRGTITDTQYF
few,TRBV25-1,-,TRBJ1-2,TGTGCCAGCAGTGACCCTGGGGCAGGAGCAAACTATGGCTACACCTTC,CASSDPGAGANYGYTF
medium-sized,TRBV11-3,-,TRBJ2-3,TGTGCCAGCAGCCCCTGGGAGGTAGCAGATACGCAGTATTTT,CASSPWEVADTQYF
-,TRBV6-7,-,TRBJ2-3,TGTGCCAGCACCAGGGGGGTAGCGGGGCCCGATACGCAGTATTTT,CASTRGVAGPDTQYF
-,TRBV30,-,TRBJ2-1,TGTGCCTTAGACAGGAGCTCCTACAATGAGCAGTTCTTC,CALDRSSYNEQFF